The 8 T cell receptor beta chains reported below all come from one sample, sequenced in a study of OX40 agonist ivuxolimab in advanced cancers. Profiled with immunoSEQ multiplex PCR; TCRdb holds only in-frame clones, not every one. The repertoire consists of tens of thousands of clones, with around 82% occurring once and the leading ten covering about 7%. Specimen: CD4+ or CD8+ T cells sorted from blood, collected in a trial of the OX40 agonist ivuxolimab. These receptors came from an adult with an advanced solid tumor such as melanoma, head and neck, liver or kidney cancer.

This clone was observed a single time. The chain uses TRBV27 and TRBJ2-7; the match to TRBD1 covers 9 bases. The length of the CDR3 is 14 residues. Trimming at V came to 5 bases and at J to 3 bases, leaving 5 bases not matched to a gene. From germline, CDR1 is MNHEY and CDR2 SMNVEV (reference sequence). CDR3 sequence reads: CASSLRTGVYEQYF. The CDR3 coding sequence is TGTGCCAGCAGTCTCCGGACAGGGGTCTACGAGCAGTACTTC.

V and J are TRBV5-8 and TRBJ2-1, with TRBD2 matching over 10 bases. Germline assignment: CDR1 SGHTS and CDR2 YDEGEE. The CDR3 is 17 amino acids. V lost 3 bases to trimming and J lost 9 bases; unmatched junction nucleotides: 15. The CDR3 DNA follows: TGTGCCAGCAGCTACACAACTTCTAGCGGGAGTGCTGTTGAGCAGTTCTTC. Its protein is CASSYTTSSGSAVEQFF.

The V gene is TRBV7-9, the J gene TRBJ2-7, with 8 nucleotides matching TRBD1. V shed 5 bases and J 5 bases; nucleotides not matched to a gene: 14. Per the germline V gene, CDR1 is SEHNR and CDR2 is FQNEAQ (reference sequence). There are 16 residues in the CDR3. For the CDR3, the DNA is TGTGCCAGCAGCCCCCGGGGAGGACAGGGAATCAACGAGCAGTACTTC. It codes for CASSPRGGQGINEQYF.

The rearrangement links TRBV27 to TRBJ1-1; 9 bases fit TRBD1. The germline CDR1 and CDR2 sequences are MNHEY and SMNVEV (reference sequence). J gave up 4 bases and V 8 bases, and 5 bases lay outside the gene matches. The CDR3 spans 13 residues. For the CDR3, the DNA is TGTGCCAGCGGACAGGGGATTTCCACTGAAGCTTTCTTT. Its translation is CASGQGISTEAFF.

The chain has TRBV2 and TRBJ1-5; TRBD1 matches at 9 bases. Germline V gene data show CDR1 as SNHLY and CDR2 as FYNNEI. The CDR3 length is 14 residues. V gave up 10 bases and J gave up 2 bases; unmatched junction bases: 6. Written as DNA, the CDR3 is TGTGCCATCCGGACAGGGGATGGCAATCAGCCCCAGCATTTT. It specifies CAIRTGDGNQPQHF.

A few counts support this clone. The rearrangement uses TRBV5-1 and TRBJ1-1, with D unclear. V shed 0 bases and J shed 5 bases, with 11 bases lying between them. From germline, CDR1 is SGHRS and CDR2 YFSETQ. The CDR3 extends over 14 amino acids. This CDR3 reads CASSLEQPGTEAFF. The CDR3 region has the DNA TGCGCCAGCAGCTTGGAACAGCCGGGAACTGAAGCTTTCTTT.

The chain employs TRBV12-5 and TRBJ2-5; 10 positions match TRBD1. Per the germline V gene, CDR1 is LGHNT and CDR2 is FRNRAP. Losses at the gene ends were 4 bases for V and 5 bases for J; bases not matched to a gene: 7. The length of the CDR3 is 15 residues. The CDR3 sequence is CASGSPSTGGETQYF. CDR3 nucleotides: TGTGCTAGTGGTTCACCCTCGACAGGGGGCGAGACCCAGTACTTC. Variable domain in full (rest from reference TRBV12-5 and TRBJ2-5): DARVTQTPRHKVTEMGQEVTMRCQPILGHNTVFWYRQTMMQGLELLAYFRNRAPLDDSGMPKDRFSAEMPDATLATLKIQPSEPRDSAVYFCASGSPSTGGETQYFGPGTRLLVL.

The chain employs TRBV5-5 and TRBJ1-5; a weak D match, TRBD1 (5 bases). V lost 4 bases to trimming and J lost 8 bases, with 13 bases between them. Germline V gene data show CDR1 as SGHKS and CDR2 as YYEKEE (reference sequence). The length of the CDR3 is 13 residues. This CDR3 is CASSIDSIEPQHF. The DNA for the CDR3 is TGTGCCAGCAGCATCGACAGTATTGAGCCCCAGCATTTT.